The T cell receptor beta chain under discussion was sequenced for a study of a mutant IDH1 vaccine in newly diagnosed glioma. This CDR3 has 15 residues. V shed 4 bases and J 1 base; nucleotides not matched to a gene: 6. Germline CDR1 is SGHRS and CDR2 is YFSETQ. On this clone itself: Its matching antigen is unknown.

The time point here: week 23, last vaccination. Vaccination comprised doses that each held 300 ug of mutant IDH1 20-mer peptide, plus topical imiquimod. Sequencing was performed with immunoSEQ multiplex PCR; in TCRdb, only in-frame clones are kept and a portion is missing. The sample lists some 33,000 clones, around 89% occurring once. The material sequenced was PBMCs, taken from a glioma patient whose treatment included an IDH1 peptide vaccine. The chain has TRBV5-1 and TRBJ1-2; 8 nucleotides match TRBD1. The TCR originated in a man aged 40-49 years with glioma. CDR3 DNA: TGCGCCAGCAGCCCAGGGGGCGGATTTAACTATGGCTACACCTTC. Amino acids: CASSPGGGFNYGYTF.